Shown below are 25 T cell receptor beta chains from a single sample sequenced in a study of OX40 agonist ivuxolimab in advanced cancers. TCRdb keeps only in-frame clones here, not all; method: immunoSEQ multiplex PCR. The sample yields 30,000 to 35,000 clones, roughly three quarters seen once. Sequences were derived from CD4+ or CD8+ T cells sorted from blood, sampled in a trial of the OX40 agonist ivuxolimab. These receptors all come from an adult with an advanced solid tumor such as melanoma, head and neck, liver or kidney cancer.

The J gene is TRBJ1-3, the V gene TRBV19; D unresolved. CDR3 length: 14 amino acids. Germline CDR1 reads LNHDA; CDR2 reads SQIVND (reference sequence). The V end was cut by 7 bases, the J end by 2 bases, with 12 bases between. DNA of the CDR3: TGTGCCAGTAATAAGGGTCGGGCTGGAAACACCATATATTTT. Translated: CASNKGRAGNTIYF.

This clone was recorded only once. V and J are TRBV6-5 and TRBJ1-2; a possible D gene is TRBD1 (5 bases). CDR3 length: 16 residues. Trimming removed 0 bases at V and 2 bases at J, with 13 bases between. Germline CDR1 MNHEY, CDR2 SVGAGI. The CDR3 bases are TGTGCCAGCAGTTACTCAGGGGTACAGACCAACTATGGCTACACCTTC. Protein product: CASSYSGVQTNYGYTF.

This chain links TRBV7-8 with TRBJ1-5; D uncertain. V lost 6 bases and J lost 0, with 24 bases in between. Germline lookup yields CDR1 SGHVS and CDR2 FQNEAQ. The CDR3 contains 19 residues. The CDR3 protein is CASSRPRLLESYSNQPQHF. CDR3 nucleotide sequence: TGTGCCAGCAGTCGCCCGAGGCTTCTCGAAAGTTATAGCAATCAGCCCCAGCATTTT.

This sequence joins TRBV28 and TRBJ2-7; 7 bases align to TRBD2. CDR1 is MDHEN and CDR2 is SYDVKM in the germline V gene. The CDR3 sequence is 14 residues long. J was trimmed by 3 bases and V by 2 bases; bases with no gene match: 4. The chain's CDR3 is CASSLGREYYEQYF. As DNA, the CDR3 is TGTGCCAGCAGTTTAGGGCGGGAGTACTACGAGCAGTACTTC.

The CDR3 nucleotides read TGTGCCAGCAGGGAATGGGGCAGCACAGATACGCAGTATTTT. Translation gives CASREWGSTDTQYF. This chain connects TRBV6-6 to TRBJ2-3; D is possibly TRBD1 (5 bases). Germline V CDR1 and CDR2: MNHNY, SVGAGI (reference sequence). This CDR3 comprises 14 residues. V lost 6 bases to trimming and J lost 0 bases, with 10 bases between them.

The DNA for the CDR3 is TGTGCCAGCGGAACAGGGACCTACGAGCAGTACTTC. Its protein product is CASGTGTYEQYF. J is TRBJ2-5 and V is TRBV2; TRBD1 is a possible D gene (6 bases). The assigned J gene may be wrong: the sequence end matches TRBJ2-7 better. The V gene's germline CDR1 is SNHLY and CDR2 FYNNEI. CDR3 length equals 12 residues.

The chain links TRBV28 to TRBJ2-7, with TRBD2 matching over 9 bases. From germline, CDR1 is MDHEN and CDR2 SYDVKM. The CDR3 runs 15 residues. The junction had 3 bases not matched to a gene; V was cut back by 1 base and J by 2 bases. The CDR3 DNA follows: TGTGCCAGCAGTTTATCGACTAGCGGAGCCTACGAGCAGTACTTC. As protein: CASSLSTSGAYEQYF.

This clone was counted between two and nine times. The rearrangement joins TRBV28 to TRBJ2-5; D may be TRBD2 (6 bases). Germline V gives CDR1 MDHEN, CDR2 SYDVKM. This CDR3 contains 17 residues. V gave up 0 bases and J gave up 2 bases, with 16 bases separating them. The CDR3 DNA reads as TGTGCCAGCAGTTTATGGTTTGGCGGGGCAAATCAAGAGACCCAGTACTTC. Its protein is CASSLWFGGANQETQYF.

The chain employs TRBV7-3 and TRBJ2-3, with 8 positions matching TRBD2. The CDR3 contains 16 residues. Trimming at V came to 0 bases and at J to 5 bases, leaving 7 bases not matched to a gene. CDR1 SGHTA and CDR2 FQGTGA come from the germline V gene. The CDR3 sequence: CASSLTGAGGGDTQYF. The CDR3 DNA follows: TGTGCCAGCAGCTTAACTGGGGCGGGAGGAGGAGATACGCAGTATTTT.

The chain carries TRBV6-5 and TRBJ2-3, with D perhaps being TRBD1 or TRBD2 (6 bases each). Deletions cut 6 bases from V and 5 bases from J, with 18 bases between. CDR1 is MNHEY, CDR2 SVGAGI, per germline. The CDR3 contains 15 residues. CDR3 in amino acids: CASSLSRGAGDTQYF. CDR3 bases: TGTGCCAGCAGCCTATCTAGGGGGGCTGGAGATACGCAGTATTTT.

This clone has only one observation. This sequence joins TRBV7-6 and TRBJ2-3; tentative D call: TRBD2 (5 bases). Between the trimmed V and J ends, which lost 5 bases and 2 bases, there was a span of 8 bases. The germline V gene encodes CDR1 SGHVS and CDR2 FNYEAQ. The CDR3 spans 13 residues. CDR3 sequence (DNA): TGTGCCAGCAGCCGACTACCCACAGATACGCAGTATTTT. It translates to CASSRLPTDTQYF. Together with reference TRBV7-6 and TRBJ2-3, the CDR3 gives the full variable domain: GAGVSQSPRYKVTKRGQDVALRCDPISGHVSLYWYRQALGQGPEFLTYFNYEAQQDKSGLPNDRFSAERPEGSISTLTIQRTEQRDSAMYRCASSRLPTDTQYFGPGTRLTVL.

The V gene is TRBV7-2, the J gene TRBJ2-2; TRBD2 might be the D (6 bases). From germline, CDR1 is SGHTA and CDR2 FQGNSA. V gave up 2 bases and J gave up 5 bases, with 12 bases separating them. This CDR3 contains 15 residues. The CDR3 DNA sequence: TGTGCCAGCAGCTTACATCCCGGAGGGACCGGGGAGCTGTTTTTT. Translation gives CASSLHPGGTGELFF.

Comments on this clone: Germline and junction disagree at one end, which may indicate a read error. The chain combines TRBV6-1 with TRBJ2-7; the match to TRBD2 covers 8 bases. Looked up from germline, CDR1 is MNHNS and CDR2 is SASEGT. The CDR3 has 12 amino acids. CDR3 coding DNA: TGTGCCAGCAGTGAAGAGACTAGCGTCTTTATCTTC. This translates into CASSEETSVFIF.

CDR3 in DNA: TGTGCCAGCAGCTGGGGGGCACAAGAGACCCAGTACTTC. It specifies CASSWGAQETQYF. V is TRBV5-6 and J is TRBJ2-5, with D perhaps given as TRBD1 or TRBD2 (6 bases each). This CDR3 is built from 13 residues. Germline V gene sequence: CDR1 SGHDT, CDR2 YYEEEE. V was shortened by 3 bases and J by 2 bases, with 8 bases between the two germline ends.

This clone showed up just a few times. V gene TRBV5-1 combines with J gene TRBJ2-3; D uncertain. The V and J ends lost 4 bases and 3 bases respectively, with 6 bases between them. CDR1 and CDR2 from the germline V gene are SGHRS and YFSETQ. This CDR3 region has 12 residues. CDR3 amino acids: CASSQETDTQYF. DNA of the CDR3: TGCGCCAGCAGCCAAGAGACAGATACGCAGTATTTT.

This clone turned up a few times. The chain is built from TRBV9 and TRBJ2-3; 7 nucleotides match TRBD2. Unmatched junction bases numbered 10, after V lost 3 bases and J lost 0 bases. The CDR3 spans 17 residues. Germline values: CDR1 SGDLS, CDR2 YYNGEE. CDR3 protein: CASSGGGPTTSTDTQYF. The CDR3 DNA follows: TGTGCCAGCAGCGGGGGAGGGCCCACTACTAGCACAGATACGCAGTATTTT.

This chain joins TRBV6-5 and TRBJ2-1, with D maybe TRBD1 (5 bases). Per germline, CDR1 MNHEY and CDR2 SVGAGI. Trimming pared 4 bases from V and 2 bases from J, leaving 9 bases between. CDR3 length equals 14 residues. In DNA form, the CDR3 reads TGTGCCAGCAGTTCAGGGTTCCCCTACAATGAGCAGTTCTTC. It encodes CASSSGFPYNEQFF.

V usage is TRBV11-1 and J usage is TRBJ2-3, with D unresolved. From germline, CDR1 is SGHAT and CDR2 FQDESV (reference sequence). This CDR3 is 14 amino acids long. V was cut by 3 bases and J by 4 bases, with 11 bases left in between. The CDR3 spells CASSLNPGADTQYF. CDR3 DNA: TGTGCCAGCAGCTTGAACCCGGGCGCAGATACGCAGTATTTT.

The J gene is TRBJ1-2, the V gene TRBV28; TRBD1 agrees at 11 bases. Losses at the gene ends were 5 bases for V and 0 bases for J; bases not matched to a gene: 8. The CDR3 runs 17 residues. Germline V gives CDR1 MDHEN, CDR2 SYDVKM. The CDR3 sequence is CASSTPGTGGTNYGYTF. Written as DNA, the CDR3 is TGTGCCAGCAGTACCCCCGGGACAGGGGGTACTAACTATGGCTACACCTTC.

The chain joins TRBV2 to TRBJ1-1; possible D gene TRBD1, 5 bases. CDR3 length: 14 amino acids. The germline V gene has CDR1 SNHLY and CDR2 FYNNEI. The V gene lost 6 bases and the J gene lost 0 bases, with 11 bases spanning the gap. CDR3 in amino acids: CASSDGTLNTEAFF. The CDR3 nucleotides read TGTGCCAGCAGCGACGGGACCCTGAACACTGAAGCTTTCTTT.

CDR3 in amino acids: CASSLWTKSETQYF. Here the CDR3 DNA reads TGCGCCAGCAGCCTATGGACTAAAAGTGAGACCCAGTACTTC. The chain employs TRBV4-1 and TRBJ2-5; a weak D match, TRBD2 (6 bases). Germline CDR1 is MGHRA and CDR2 is YSYEKL. The CDR3 is 14 residues long. Trimming removed 4 bases from V and 5 bases from J, with 14 bases in between.

The chain is built from TRBV9 and TRBJ2-1; D remains unclear. Germline V lookup: CDR1 SGDLS, CDR2 YYNGEE. This CDR3 has 13 amino acids. With 0 bases removed from V and 6 bases from J, the gap between germline ends came to 7 bases. CDR3 nucleotide sequence: TGTGCCAGCAGCGTAGGTAGACTCAATGAGCAGTTCTTC. Residues: CASSVGRLNEQFF. The entire variable domain, with the rest obtained from reference TRBV9 and TRBJ2-1, is as follows: DSGVTQTPKHLITATGQRVTLRCSPRSGDLSVYWYQQSLDQGLQFLIQYYNGEERAKGNILERFSAQQFPDLHSELNLSSLELGDSALYFCASSVGRLNEQFFGPGTRLTVL.

The V call is TRBV5-4, the J call TRBJ2-7; 9 bases agree with TRBD1. V lost 5 bases to trimming and J lost 6 bases; unmatched junction nucleotides: 6. The CDR3 runs to 13 residues. In germline, CDR1 is SGHNT, CDR2 YYREEE (reference sequence). DNA for the CDR3: TGTGCCAGCAGTCGGGACAGGGAGGGCGAGCAGTACTTC. This codes for CASSRDREGEQYF. Based on the CDR3 plus reference TRBV5-4 and TRBJ2-7, the full variable domain is ETGVTQSPTHLIKTRGQQVTLRCSSQSGHNTVSWYQQALGQGPQFIFQYYREEENGRGNFPPRFSGLQFPNYSSELNVNALELDDSALYLCASSRDREGEQYFGPGTRLTVT.

The chain uses TRBV2 and TRBJ2-5; TRBD1 or TRBD2 may be the D gene (5 bases each). The CDR3 loop spans 13 amino acids. V lost 5 bases, J lost 0 bases, and 7 bases lay in between. Looked up from germline, CDR1 is SNHLY and CDR2 is FYNNEI. The CDR3 spells CASSRDHQETQYF. In DNA form, the CDR3 reads TGTGCCAGCAGTAGGGACCACCAAGAGACCCAGTACTTC.

This clone appeared a few times. V is TRBV7-3 and J is TRBJ1-5; D is ambiguous. This CDR3 contains 13 residues. Germline V lookup: CDR1 SGHTA, CDR2 FQGTGA. V lost 2 bases and J 3 bases, leaving 5 bases between the germline ends. DNA for the CDR3: TGTGCCAGCAGCTTAGGAGACAATCAGCCCCAGCATTTT. This sequence encodes CASSLGDNQPQHF.